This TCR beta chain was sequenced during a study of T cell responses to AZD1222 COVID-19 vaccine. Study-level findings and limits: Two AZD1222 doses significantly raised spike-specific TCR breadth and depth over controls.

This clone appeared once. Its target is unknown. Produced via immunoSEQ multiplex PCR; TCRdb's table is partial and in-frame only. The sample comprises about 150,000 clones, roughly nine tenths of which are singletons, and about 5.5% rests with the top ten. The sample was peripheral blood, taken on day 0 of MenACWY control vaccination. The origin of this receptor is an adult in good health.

The CDR3 sequence: CASSLYPGQPQHF. CDR3 DNA: TGTGCCAGCAGCTTATACCCGGGGCAGCCCCAGCATTTT. This chain connects TRBV6-5 to TRBJ1-5; D is uncertain. Germline CDR1 is MNHEY and CDR2 is SVGAGI. This CDR3 is built from 13 residues. V was trimmed by 6 bases and J by 7 bases, leaving 13 bases between them.